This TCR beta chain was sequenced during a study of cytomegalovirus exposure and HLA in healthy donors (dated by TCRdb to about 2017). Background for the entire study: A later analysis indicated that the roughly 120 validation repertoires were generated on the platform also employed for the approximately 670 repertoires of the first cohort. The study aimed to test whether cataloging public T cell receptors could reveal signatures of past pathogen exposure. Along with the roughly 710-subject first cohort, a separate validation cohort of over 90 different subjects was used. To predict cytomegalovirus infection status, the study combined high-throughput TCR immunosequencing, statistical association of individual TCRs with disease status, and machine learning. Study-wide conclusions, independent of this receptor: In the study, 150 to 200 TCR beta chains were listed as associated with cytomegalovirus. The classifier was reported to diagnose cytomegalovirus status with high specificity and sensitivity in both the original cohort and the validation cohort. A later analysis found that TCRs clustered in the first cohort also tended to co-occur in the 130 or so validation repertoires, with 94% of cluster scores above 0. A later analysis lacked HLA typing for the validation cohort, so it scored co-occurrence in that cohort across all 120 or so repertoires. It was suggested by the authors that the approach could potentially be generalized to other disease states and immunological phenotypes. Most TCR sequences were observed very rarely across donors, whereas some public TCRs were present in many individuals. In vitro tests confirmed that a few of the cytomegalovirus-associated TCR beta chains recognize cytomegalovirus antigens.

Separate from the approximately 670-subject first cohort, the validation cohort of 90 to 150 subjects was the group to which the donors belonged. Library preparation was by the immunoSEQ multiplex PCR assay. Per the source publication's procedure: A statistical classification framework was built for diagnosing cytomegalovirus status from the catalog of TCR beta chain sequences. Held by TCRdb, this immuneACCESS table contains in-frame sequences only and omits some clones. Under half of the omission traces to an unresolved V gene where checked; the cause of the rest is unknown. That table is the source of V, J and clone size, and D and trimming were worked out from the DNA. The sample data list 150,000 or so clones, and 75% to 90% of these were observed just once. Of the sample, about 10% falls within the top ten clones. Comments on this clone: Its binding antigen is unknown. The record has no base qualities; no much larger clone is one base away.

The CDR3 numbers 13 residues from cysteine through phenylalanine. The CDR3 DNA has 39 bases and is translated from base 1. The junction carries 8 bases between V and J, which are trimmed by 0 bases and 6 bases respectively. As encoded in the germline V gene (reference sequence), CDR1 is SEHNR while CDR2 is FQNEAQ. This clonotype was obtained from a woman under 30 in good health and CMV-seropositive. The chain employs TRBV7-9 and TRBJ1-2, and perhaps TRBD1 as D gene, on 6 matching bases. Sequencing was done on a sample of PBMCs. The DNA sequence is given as TGTGCCAGCAGCTTAGCAGGACAGCATGGCTACACCTTC. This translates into CASSLAGQHGYTF.